A selection of T cell receptor beta chains follows, all from one sample in a study of early T cells in non-severe SARS-CoV-2 infection. TCRdb reprocessed the 5' RACE reads via MiXCR and lists one record per CDR3 protein. This table holds tens of thousands of distinct CDR3 sequences, 13% found once. Sample: whole blood. Every receptor here comes from an adult who was a healthcare worker with PCR-confirmed SARS-CoV-2 infection or an uninfected control (not recorded which). CDR3s include the opening cysteine and the closing phenylalanine or tryptophan. The D gene is left open where the match is weak. Some rows mark clone size as missing; the rest say once, few, many or name a class of expanded clone.

TRBV29-1,.,TRBJ2-6,few,TGCAGCGCAAGGGGGACAAACTCTGGGGCCAACGTCCTGACTTTC,CSARGTNSGANVLTF
TRBV10-3,.,TRBJ2-7,.,TGTGCCATCAGGGAAAAGGAGGAGCAGTACTTC,CAIREKEEQYF
TRBV5-4,TRBD2,TRBJ2-5,.,TGTGCCAGCAGCCCAGTCTTAGCGGGAAAAGAGACCCAGTACTTC,CASSPVLAGKETQYF
TRBV7-6,.,TRBJ2-1,.,TGTGCCAGCAGCCCTAGACAGAGGGGGGGTGAGCAGTTCTTC,CASSPRQRGGEQFF
TRBV9,.,TRBJ1-5,few,TGTGCCAGCAGCGTAGGAGGGATCCAGCCCCAGCATTTT,CASSVGGIQPQHF
TRBV29-1,.,TRBJ2-5,few,TGCAGCTCCGAGGAGACCGGAGAGACCCAGTACTTC,CSSEETGETQYF
TRBV5-1,TRBD1,TRBJ2-7,.,TGCGCCAGCAGCTCGAGGGGGCACGGTAGCGAAAGCTCCTACGAGCAGTACTTC,CASSSRGHGSESSYEQYF
TRBV12-3/TRBV12-4,.,TRBJ1-2,.,TGTGCCAGCAGTACCCAGGGGTTTGTGGATGGCTACACCTTC,CASSTQGFVDGYTF
TRBV14,TRBD2,TRBJ2-1,few,TGTGCCAGCAGCCAATATGTAGCGGGAGGCAATGAGCAGTTCTTC,CASSQYVAGGNEQFF
TRBV7-6,TRBD2,TRBJ2-1,.,TGTGCCAGCAGCTTCCGGACTAGCGGGAGGGCCGTGTACTACAATGAGCAGTTCTTC,CASSFRTSGRAVYYNEQFF
TRBV3-1,TRBD1,TRBJ1-2,.,TGTGCCAGCAGCCGGGACAGCTATGGCTACACCTTC,CASSRDSYGYTF
TRBV11-2,TRBD2,TRBJ2-1,.,TGTGCCAGCAGCGTCCGACTAGCGGCAAGCTCCTACAATGAGCAGTTCTTC,CASSVRLAASSYNEQFF
TRBV4-2,TRBD2,TRBJ2-3,many,TGTGCCAGCAGCCAGGGATCTAGCGGGAGGACTCGCACAGATACGCAGTATTTT,CASSQGSSGRTRTDTQYF
TRBV5-6,TRBD1,TRBJ1-6,many,TGTGCCAGCAGAAATAACCGGGACAGGGGTTATAATTCACCCCTCCACTTT,CASRNNRDRGYNSPLHF
TRBV29-1,TRBD2,TRBJ2-7,many,TGCAGCGTTGGAGCGGGAGGGCCCTACGAGCAGTACTTC,CSVGAGGPYEQYF
TRBV10-1,.,TRBJ2-1,few,TGCGCCAGCAGTAGCGACGGTGAGCAGTTCTTC,CASSSDGEQFF
TRBV30,.,TRBJ2-7,.,TGTGCCTGGAGTAAAGGGGACTACGAGCAGTACTTC,CAWSKGDYEQYF
TRBV6-2/TRBV6-3,.,TRBJ2-1,many,TGTGCCAGCAGTCCCGGAAGGAAGAATGAGCAGTTCTTC,CASSPGRKNEQFF
TRBV9,TRBD1,TRBJ2-2,.,TGTGCCAGCAGCGTAACGCCGGGGGACAGGCAATCCGGGGAGCTGTTTTTT,CASSVTPGDRQSGELFF
TRBV28,.,TRBJ2-5,.,TGTGCCAGCAGTTTAGTCAATCCGGGGACCCAGTACTTC,CASSLVNPGTQYF
TRBV28,TRBD2,TRBJ2-2,few,TGTGCCAGCAGTATACCGGGACTAGCGGGTTCCGGGGAGCTGTTTTTT,CASSIPGLAGSGELFF
TRBV11-2,.,TRBJ2-3,.,TGTGCCAGCAGCGTCAATCGGCCCCGGGATACGCAGTATTTT,CASSVNRPRDTQYF
TRBV28,.,TRBJ2-5,many,TGTGCCAGCAGTGCCCCGACAGCGACCCAAGAGACCCAGTACTTC,CASSAPTATQETQYF
TRBV11-2,TRBD1,TRBJ1-1,.,TGTGCCAGCAGCTCTAACAGGGGGGGGAACGCTGAAGCTTTCTTT,CASSSNRGGNAEAFF
TRBV6-6,.,TRBJ1-2,many,TGTGCCAGCTCCGGGGGTAGGGGGAACATCTATGGCTACACCTTC,CASSGGRGNIYGYTF
TRBV4-1,.,TRBJ1-6,few,TGCGCCAGCAGTTCTGGGGCGTATAATTCACCCCTCCACTTT,CASSSGAYNSPLHF
TRBV6-1,TRBD2,TRBJ2-1,.,TGTGCCAGCGGGGAGCGGGAATTCTTCTCCTACAATGAGCAGTTCTTC,CASGEREFFSYNEQFF
TRBV9,TRBD1,TRBJ1-6,many,TGTGCCAGCAGCGTAGGGAGACAGGGGAATTCACCCCTCCACTTT,CASSVGRQGNSPLHF
TRBV7-2,.,TRBJ2-7,.,TGTGCCAGCACCCCTCACGGGAAGTACGAGCAGTACTTC,CASTPHGKYEQYF
TRBV20-1,.,TRBJ2-5,few,TGCAGTGCTAGAGATCTTCGGTTCCAAGAGACCCAGTACTTC,CSARDLRFQETQYF
TRBV28,.,TRBJ2-5,.,TGTGCCAGCAACAAATCAGGGGCACAAGAGACCCAGTACTTC,CASNKSGAQETQYF
TRBV7-6,.,TRBJ2-1,many,TGTGCCAGCAGCTTAGCGCACAGGGTGAATGAGCAGTTCTTC,CASSLAHRVNEQFF
TRBV30,.,TRBJ2-1,few,TGTGCCTGGAGTCCCCGAGATGAGCAGTTCTTC,CAWSPRDEQFF
TRBV2,.,TRBJ2-3,many,TGTGCCAGCAGTGCCGGGGTTCTCACAGATACGCAGTATTTT,CASSAGVLTDTQYF
TRBV10-3,.,TRBJ1-6,.,TGTGCCATCAGCTCGTCCAGCGGGGAGTCACCCCTCCACTTT,CAISSSSGESPLHF